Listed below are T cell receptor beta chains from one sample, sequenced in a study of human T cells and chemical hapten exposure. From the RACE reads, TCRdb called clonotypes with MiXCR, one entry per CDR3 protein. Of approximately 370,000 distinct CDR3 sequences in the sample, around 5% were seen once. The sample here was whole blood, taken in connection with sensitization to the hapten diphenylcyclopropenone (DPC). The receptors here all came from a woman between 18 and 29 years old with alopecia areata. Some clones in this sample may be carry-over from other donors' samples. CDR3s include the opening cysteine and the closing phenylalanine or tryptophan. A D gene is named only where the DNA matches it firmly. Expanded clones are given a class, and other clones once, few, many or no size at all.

CDR3 protein: CASSGNPQGQADARTGELFF
CDR3 DNA: TGTGCCAGCAGTGGGAACCCTCAGGGACAGGCCGACGCGAGGACCGGGGAGCTGTTTTTT
J gene: TRBJ2-2
D gene: TRBD1
clone size: NA
V gene: TRBV2

CDR3 protein: CASSLSPADVFYGYTF
CDR3 DNA: TGTGCCAGCAGCTTAAGCCCGGCGGACGTCTTCTATGGCTACACCTTC
J gene: TRBJ1-2
D gene: NA
clone size: NA
V gene: TRBV7-9

CDR3 protein: CASSQRMNGGNEQFF
CDR3 DNA: TGCGCCAGCAGCCAACGTATGAATGGGGGGAATGAGCAGTTCTTC
J gene: TRBJ2-1
D gene: NA
clone size: few
V gene: TRBV4-3

CDR3 protein: CASSGRDPNDYNEQFF
CDR3 DNA: TGTGCCAGCAGTGGAAGAGACCCCAACGACTACAATGAGCAGTTCTTC
J gene: TRBJ2-1
D gene: NA
clone size: few
V gene: TRBV12-3/TRBV12-4

CDR3 protein: CASSLGLAGGETQYF
CDR3 DNA: TGTGCCAGCAGCTTGGGACTAGCGGGGGGAGAGACCCAGTACTTC
J gene: TRBJ2-5
D gene: TRBD2
clone size: many
V gene: TRBV3-1

CDR3 protein: CASSGDNSYEQYF
CDR3 DNA: TGTGCCAGCAGCGGGGACAACTCCTACGAGCAGTACTTC
J gene: TRBJ2-7
D gene: NA
clone size: many
V gene: TRBV7-6

CDR3 protein: CASSPVPSYLYNSPLHF
CDR3 DNA: TGTGCCAGCTCACCTGTCCCCAGTTACCTCTATAATTCACCCCTCCACTTT
J gene: TRBJ1-6
D gene: NA
clone size: many
V gene: TRBV18

CDR3 protein: CASSFRGTDTQYF
CDR3 DNA: TGTGCCAGCAGTTTCAGGGGCACAGATACGCAGTATTTT
J gene: TRBJ2-3
D gene: NA
clone size: many
V gene: TRBV7-2

CDR3 protein: CASRGLAGATLETQYF
CDR3 DNA: TGCGCCAGCAGGGGACTAGCGGGAGCTACCTTAGAGACCCAGTACTTC
J gene: TRBJ2-5
D gene: TRBD2
clone size: many
V gene: TRBV5-1

CDR3 protein: CASTLAGGSEQFF
CDR3 DNA: TGTGCCAGCACCCTTGCGGGGGGTAGTGAGCAGTTCTTC
J gene: TRBJ2-1
D gene: TRBD2
clone size: many
V gene: TRBV6-2/TRBV6-3

CDR3 protein: CSARLGGGGFYADTQYF
CDR3 DNA: TGCAGTGCTAGATTAGGCGGCGGGGGGTTTTACGCAGATACGCAGTATTTT
J gene: TRBJ2-3
D gene: TRBD2
clone size: few
V gene: TRBV20-1

CDR3 protein: CASSYRDRGTGELFF
CDR3 DNA: TGTGCCAGCAGTTACCGGGACAGGGGAACCGGGGAGCTGTTTTTT
J gene: TRBJ2-2
D gene: TRBD1
clone size: NA
V gene: TRBV6-6

CDR3 protein: CASRASGFNEQFF
CDR3 DNA: TGTGCCAGCAGGGCTAGCGGGTTTAATGAGCAGTTCTTC
J gene: TRBJ2-1
D gene: TRBD2
clone size: NA
V gene: TRBV12-3/TRBV12-4

CDR3 protein: CASSAAPESTDTQYF
CDR3 DNA: TGTGCCAGCAGCGCTGCTCCCGAAAGCACAGATACGCAGTATTTT
J gene: TRBJ2-3
D gene: NA
clone size: NA
V gene: TRBV6-4

CDR3 protein: CASSRKSTGQGGHEQYF
CDR3 DNA: TGCGCCAGCAGCCGTAAGTCGACGGGACAGGGAGGGCACGAGCAGTACTTC
J gene: TRBJ2-7
D gene: TRBD1
clone size: many
V gene: TRBV4-3

CDR3 protein: CASSRLALGGNTYEQYF
CDR3 DNA: TGTGCCAGCAGCAGGCTCGCGTTGGGAGGGAATACCTACGAGCAGTACTTC
J gene: TRBJ2-7
D gene: TRBD2
clone size: NA
V gene: TRBV6-5

CDR3 protein: CASSPLMGSGQPQHF
CDR3 DNA: TGTGCCAGCAGCCCATTGATGGGGTCAGGGCAGCCCCAGCATTTT
J gene: TRBJ1-5
D gene: NA
clone size: few
V gene: TRBV7-2

CDR3 protein: CASSPQGIQGDTQYF
CDR3 DNA: TGTGCCAGCAGTCCCCAGGGGATTCAAGGGGATACGCAGTATTTT
J gene: TRBJ2-3
D gene: NA
clone size: few
V gene: TRBV25-1

CDR3 protein: CASSLYRVDSPLHF
CDR3 DNA: TGTGCCAGCAGTTTGTATAGGGTAGATTCACCCCTCCACTTT
J gene: TRBJ1-6
D gene: NA
clone size: few
V gene: TRBV12-3/TRBV12-4

CDR3 protein: CASSLASSGGSYNEQFF
CDR3 DNA: TGCGCCAGCAGCTTGGCGTCTAGCGGGGGGTCCTACAATGAGCAGTTCTTC
J gene: TRBJ2-1
D gene: TRBD2
clone size: many
V gene: TRBV5-1

CDR3 protein: CASSHRTVEENTIYF
CDR3 DNA: TGTGCCAGCAGCCACCGAACTGTCGAAGAAAACACCATATATTTT
J gene: TRBJ1-3
D gene: NA
clone size: NA
V gene: TRBV12-3/TRBV12-4

CDR3 protein: CASSQDLASGSYKQYF
CDR3 DNA: TGTGCCAGCAGCCAAGATCTGGCTAGCGGTTCCTACAAGCAGTACTTC
J gene: TRBJ2-7
D gene: TRBD2
clone size: NA
V gene: TRBV4-2

CDR3 protein: CASSSTDRGETQYF
CDR3 DNA: TGTGCCAGCAGTTCCACGGACAGGGGAGAGACCCAGTACTTC
J gene: TRBJ2-5
D gene: TRBD1
clone size: few
V gene: TRBV6-2/TRBV6-3

CDR3 protein: CARGLDSYNEQFF
CDR3 DNA: TGTGCCAGGGGACTAGACTCCTACAATGAGCAGTTCTTC
J gene: TRBJ2-1
D gene: TRBD2
clone size: NA
V gene: TRBV2

CDR3 protein: CASGFQGGDTEAFF
CDR3 DNA: TGTGCTAGTGGTTTCCAGGGAGGAGACACTGAAGCTTTCTTT
J gene: TRBJ1-1
D gene: NA
clone size: few
V gene: TRBV12-5

CDR3 protein: CASAQDTVNQPQHF
CDR3 DNA: TGTGCTAGTGCCCAGGACACCGTAAATCAGCCCCAGCATTTT
J gene: TRBJ1-5
D gene: NA
clone size: many
V gene: TRBV12-5

CDR3 protein: CASSSGQGQETQYF
CDR3 DNA: TGTGCCAGCAGCTCCGGACAGGGACAAGAGACCCAGTACTTC
J gene: TRBJ2-5
D gene: TRBD1
clone size: many
V gene: TRBV7-8

CDR3 protein: CASSVDDQGPAGALETQYF
CDR3 DNA: TGTGCCAGCAGCGTAGATGATCAGGGGCCGGCGGGGGCCCTAGAGACCCAGTACTTC
J gene: TRBJ2-5
D gene: NA
clone size: few
V gene: TRBV9

CDR3 protein: CSARQGGNQPQHF
CDR3 DNA: TGCAGTGCTAGACAGGGCGGGAATCAGCCCCAGCATTTT
J gene: TRBJ1-5
D gene: NA
clone size: many
V gene: TRBV20-1

CDR3 protein: CASRPDSYQPQHF
CDR3 DNA: TGTGCCAGTAGACCCGACAGTTATCAGCCCCAGCATTTT
J gene: TRBJ1-5
D gene: NA
clone size: few
V gene: TRBV19

CDR3 protein: CASSLHGTSGAYEQYF
CDR3 DNA: TGTGCCAGCAGCTTGCATGGGACTAGCGGGGCCTACGAGCAGTACTTC
J gene: TRBJ2-7
D gene: TRBD2
clone size: many
V gene: TRBV11-3

CDR3 protein: CASSPTPQGSGANVLTF
CDR3 DNA: TGTGCCAGCAGCCCCACGCCCCAGGGTTCTGGGGCCAACGTCCTGACTTTC
J gene: TRBJ2-6
D gene: NA
clone size: many
V gene: TRBV7-8

CDR3 protein: CASSLVLAGTYNEQFF
CDR3 DNA: TGTGCCAGCAGCTTAGTCCTAGCGGGCACCTACAATGAGCAGTTCTTC
J gene: TRBJ2-1
D gene: TRBD2
clone size: few
V gene: TRBV7-2

CDR3 protein: CSVVTGNTIYF
CDR3 DNA: TGCAGCGTTGTTACCGGAAACACCATATATTTT
J gene: TRBJ1-3
D gene: NA
clone size: few
V gene: TRBV29-1

CDR3 protein: CASSLADGGYTF
CDR3 DNA: TGTGCCAGCAGCTTAGCGGATGGTGGCTACACCTTC
J gene: TRBJ1-2
D gene: NA
clone size: NA
V gene: TRBV7-9

CDR3 protein: CSAITGIAHEQFF
CDR3 DNA: TGCAGTGCCATAACAGGGATCGCCCATGAGCAGTTCTTC
J gene: TRBJ2-1
D gene: NA
clone size: few
V gene: TRBV20-1

CDR3 protein: CSAEPTGYNTEAFF
CDR3 DNA: TGCAGTGCTGAGCCGACAGGGTACAACACTGAAGCTTTCTTT
J gene: TRBJ1-1
D gene: TRBD1
clone size: many
V gene: TRBV20-1

CDR3 protein: CAIRAGTPGYTF
CDR3 DNA: TGTGCCATCAGGGCCGGGACGCCGGGCTACACCTTC
J gene: TRBJ1-2
D gene: NA
clone size: few
V gene: TRBV10-3

CDR3 protein: CASSTDRASTDTQYF
CDR3 DNA: TGTGCCAGCAGCACGGACAGGGCTAGCACAGATACGCAGTATTTT
J gene: TRBJ2-3
D gene: TRBD1
clone size: many
V gene: TRBV7-9

CDR3 protein: CASSFSGTYYNEQFF
CDR3 DNA: TGTGCCAGCAGTTTCTCCGGTACCTACTACAATGAGCAGTTCTTC
J gene: TRBJ2-1
D gene: NA
clone size: few
V gene: TRBV12-3/TRBV12-4

CDR3 protein: CASSLGIWGGYNEQFF
CDR3 DNA: TGCGCCAGCAGCTTAGGAATCTGGGGGGGTTACAATGAGCAGTTCTTC
J gene: TRBJ2-1
D gene: TRBD2
clone size: NA
V gene: TRBV5-1

CDR3 protein: CASRPRGVGGLWTETYQPQHF
CDR3 DNA: TGTGCCAGCAGGCCTCGAGGGGTCGGCGGGCTTTGGACGGAGACCTATCAGCCCCAGCATTTT
J gene: TRBJ1-5
D gene: NA
clone size: NA
V gene: TRBV28

CDR3 protein: CASSIGSGSPLHF
CDR3 DNA: TGTGCCAGTAGTATAGGCAGCGGTTCACCCCTCCACTTT
J gene: TRBJ1-6
D gene: NA
clone size: NA
V gene: TRBV19

CDR3 protein: CASSWTDEQFF
CDR3 DNA: TGTGCCAGCAGCTGGACCGATGAGCAGTTCTTC
J gene: TRBJ2-1
D gene: NA
clone size: many
V gene: TRBV5-6

CDR3 protein: CATTPGSTDTQYF
CDR3 DNA: TGTGCCACCACTCCAGGGAGCACAGATACGCAGTATTTT
J gene: TRBJ2-3
D gene: NA
clone size: many
V gene: TRBV10-3

CDR3 protein: CASSPDRGQLAQHF
CDR3 DNA: TGTGCCAGCAGCCCAGACAGGGGGCAGCTTGCCCAGCATTTT
J gene: TRBJ1-5
D gene: TRBD1
clone size: NA
V gene: TRBV6-5

CDR3 protein: CASSYSRIYGNQPQHF
CDR3 DNA: TGTGCCAGCAGTTATTCCCGGATATACGGCAATCAGCCCCAGCATTTT
J gene: TRBJ1-5
D gene: NA
clone size: NA
V gene: TRBV28

CDR3 protein: CASSPPTGSQETQYF
CDR3 DNA: TGTGCCAGCTCACCACCGACAGGTTCCCAAGAGACCCAGTACTTC
J gene: TRBJ2-5
D gene: NA
clone size: many
V gene: TRBV18

CDR3 protein: CASSPSPGGWDGYTF
CDR3 DNA: TGTGCCAGCAGCCCTTCACCAGGGGGGTGGGATGGCTACACCTTC
J gene: TRBJ1-2
D gene: TRBD1
clone size: many
V gene: TRBV11-2

CDR3 protein: CASSHRTSVAYNEQFF
CDR3 DNA: TGTGCCAGCAGCCACAGAACTAGCGTAGCCTACAATGAGCAGTTCTTC
J gene: TRBJ2-1
D gene: TRBD2
clone size: many
V gene: TRBV7-2

CDR3 protein: CASSLSGPGDTDTQYF
CDR3 DNA: TGTGCCAGCAGTTTATCGGGACCAGGAGACACAGATACGCAGTATTTT
J gene: TRBJ2-3
D gene: NA
clone size: NA
V gene: TRBV27

CDR3 protein: CSVENLRTGELFF
CDR3 DNA: TGCAGCGTTGAAAATTTGAGGACCGGGGAGCTGTTTTTT
J gene: TRBJ2-2
D gene: NA
clone size: few
V gene: TRBV29-1

CDR3 protein: CASSPRQRSNYGYTF
CDR3 DNA: TGTGCCAGCTCACCCCGACAGAGATCTAACTATGGCTACACCTTC
J gene: TRBJ1-2
D gene: NA
clone size: few
V gene: TRBV18